This T cell receptor (beta chain) was documented in a study of early T cells in non-severe SARS-CoV-2 infection. Study as a whole: Sequencing used unsorted whole-blood bulk RNA, so chains lack pairing. General observations from the study: Clonotype matching in VDJdb favored anti-spike CD8 responses and did not capture private and CD4 specificities.

Turning to this clonotype: What it binds is unknown.

V lost 4 bases and J 4 bases, leaving 7 bases between the germline ends. CDR3 size: 12 residues. Looked up from germline, CDR1 is SGHVS and CDR2 is FQNEAQ. Unique molecular identifiers (one per individual cDNA molecule) were attached. MiXCR, applied by TCRdb to the 5' RACE reads, yields one record per CDR3 protein. The repertoire consists of about 77,000 distinct CDR3 sequences, with 4.5% to 6% occurring once and the leading ten covering around 7.5%. The rearrangement joins TRBV7-8 to TRBJ2-5; D tentatively reads TRBD1 or TRBD2 (5 bases each). Sample: whole blood, taken at baseline. This TCR came from an adult who was a healthcare worker with PCR-confirmed SARS-CoV-2 infection or an uninfected control (not recorded which). The CDR3 nucleotides are TGTGCCAGCAGCTCGGGGCCAGAGACCCAGTACTTC. It is translated as CASSSGPETQYF.